This T cell receptor beta chain was identified during a study of cytomegalovirus exposure and HLA in healthy donors. Broader study findings: As a later analysis showed, several of the most significant clusters appeared to be linked to common viral pathogens.

Comment on this clone: Its antigen is not identified.

Per the germline V gene, CDR1 is ENHRY and CDR2 is SYGVKD. The V gene lost 7 bases and the J gene lost 8 bases, with 20 bases spanning the gap. CDR3 size: 14 residues. Researchers ran the PCR with 60 Vbeta and 13 Jbeta primers. Clones were sequenced by immunoSEQ multiplex PCR, and TCRdb holds only the in-frame ones, with some missing. There are about 40,000 clones in the sample; roughly 88% occur only once, and approximately 10% lies in the top ten. The chain combines TRBV10-3 with TRBJ1-2; D possibly corresponds to TRBD1 (6 bases). The sample consisted of PBMCs. This receptor was taken from a woman aged 40 to 49 in good health and CMV-seropositive. CDR3 loop: CAITGGLNTYGYTF. CDR3 DNA: TGTGCCATCACGGGGGGGCTGAATACCTACGGCTACACCTTC.